This T cell receptor beta chain was sequenced for a study of technical replicates of blood from a few donors. This clone was detected once. Other DNA sequences in this sample translate to the same CDR3. TCRdb keeps only in-frame clones here, not all; method: immunoSEQ multiplex PCR. This repertoire shows roughly 76,000 clones, 65% to 90% found once; its top ten account for roughly 4.9%. In germline, CDR1 is KGHSH, CDR2 LQKENI. This CDR3 contains 17 residues. V shed 2 bases and J 0 bases; nucleotides not matched to a gene: 3. V gene TRBV18 combines with J gene TRBJ2-6; the match to TRBD1 covers 8 bases. The sequence was collected from a human donor in good health. Some clones in this sample may be carry-over from other donors' samples. The specimen sequenced was PBMCs. CDR3 nucleotides: TGTGCCAGCTCACCAGGGACAGGCCTCTCTGGGGCCAACGTCCTGACTTTC. Amino acids: CASSPGTGLSGANVLTF.